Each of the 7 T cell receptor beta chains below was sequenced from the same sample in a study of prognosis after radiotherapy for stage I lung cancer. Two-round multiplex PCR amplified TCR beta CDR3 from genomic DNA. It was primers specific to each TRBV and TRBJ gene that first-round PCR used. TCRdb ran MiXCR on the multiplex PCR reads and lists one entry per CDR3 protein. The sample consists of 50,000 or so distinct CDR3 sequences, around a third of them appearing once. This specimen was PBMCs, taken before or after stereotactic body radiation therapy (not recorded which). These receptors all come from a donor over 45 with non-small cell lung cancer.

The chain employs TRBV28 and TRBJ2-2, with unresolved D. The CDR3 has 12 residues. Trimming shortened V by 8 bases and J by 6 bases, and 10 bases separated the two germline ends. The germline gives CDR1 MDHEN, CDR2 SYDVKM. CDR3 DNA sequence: TGTGCCAGCGACCATTTAGCCGGGGAGCTGTTTTTT. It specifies CASDHLAGELFF.

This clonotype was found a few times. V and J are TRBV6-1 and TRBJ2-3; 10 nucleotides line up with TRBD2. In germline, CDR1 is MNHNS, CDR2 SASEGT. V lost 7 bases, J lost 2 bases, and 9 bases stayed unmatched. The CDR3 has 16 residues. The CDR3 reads CASIVLGTSVTDTQYF. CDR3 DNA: TGTGCCAGCATTGTGCTCGGGACTAGCGTCACAGATACGCAGTATTTT.

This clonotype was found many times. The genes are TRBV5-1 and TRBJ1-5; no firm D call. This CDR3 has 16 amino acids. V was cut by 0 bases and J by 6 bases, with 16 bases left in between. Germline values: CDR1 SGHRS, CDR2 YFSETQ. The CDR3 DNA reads TGCGCCAGCAGCTTGGAAAGAACAACGCGTGGTCAGCCCCAGCATTTT. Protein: CASSLERTTRGQPQHF. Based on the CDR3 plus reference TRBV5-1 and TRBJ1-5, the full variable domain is KAGVTQTPRYLIKTRGQQVTLSCSPISGHRSVSWYQQTPGQGLQFLFEYFSETQRNKGNFPGRFSGRQFSNSRSEMNVSTLELGDSALYLCASSLERTTRGQPQHFGDGTRLSIL.

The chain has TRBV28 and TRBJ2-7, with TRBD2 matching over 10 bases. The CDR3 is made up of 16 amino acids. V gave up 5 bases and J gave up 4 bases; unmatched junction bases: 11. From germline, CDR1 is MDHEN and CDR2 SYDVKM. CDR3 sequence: CASSPNPSGRFYEQYF. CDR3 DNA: TGTGCCAGCAGTCCGAACCCTAGCGGGAGATTTTACGAGCAGTACTTC. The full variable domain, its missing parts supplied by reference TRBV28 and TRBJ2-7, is DVKVTQSSRYLVKRTGEKVFLECVQDMDHENMFWYRQDPGLGLRLIYFSYDVKMKEKGDIPEGYSVSREKKERFSLILESASTNQTSMYLCASSPNPSGRFYEQYFGPGTRLTVT.

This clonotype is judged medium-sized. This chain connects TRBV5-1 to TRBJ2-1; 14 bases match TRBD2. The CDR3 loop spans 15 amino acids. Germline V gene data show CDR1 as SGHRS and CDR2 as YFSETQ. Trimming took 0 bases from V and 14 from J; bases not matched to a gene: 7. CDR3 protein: CASSLEGLAGEHKFF. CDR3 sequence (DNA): TGCGCCAGCAGCTTGGAGGGACTAGCGGGAGAGCATAAGTTCTTC.

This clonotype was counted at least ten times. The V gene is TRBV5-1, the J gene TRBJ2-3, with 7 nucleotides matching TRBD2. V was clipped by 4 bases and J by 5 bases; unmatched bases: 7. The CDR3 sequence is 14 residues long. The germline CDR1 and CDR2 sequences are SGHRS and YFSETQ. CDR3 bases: TGCGCCAGCAGCCAAACTAGCGCCGTAGATACGCAGTATTTT. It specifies CASSQTSAVDTQYF.

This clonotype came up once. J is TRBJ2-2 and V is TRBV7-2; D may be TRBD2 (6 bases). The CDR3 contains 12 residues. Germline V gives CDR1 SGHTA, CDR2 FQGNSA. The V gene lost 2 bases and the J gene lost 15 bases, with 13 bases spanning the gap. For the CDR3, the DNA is TGTGCCAGCAGCTTACATATTGGGGGGTTGTTTTTT. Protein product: CASSLHIGGLFF.